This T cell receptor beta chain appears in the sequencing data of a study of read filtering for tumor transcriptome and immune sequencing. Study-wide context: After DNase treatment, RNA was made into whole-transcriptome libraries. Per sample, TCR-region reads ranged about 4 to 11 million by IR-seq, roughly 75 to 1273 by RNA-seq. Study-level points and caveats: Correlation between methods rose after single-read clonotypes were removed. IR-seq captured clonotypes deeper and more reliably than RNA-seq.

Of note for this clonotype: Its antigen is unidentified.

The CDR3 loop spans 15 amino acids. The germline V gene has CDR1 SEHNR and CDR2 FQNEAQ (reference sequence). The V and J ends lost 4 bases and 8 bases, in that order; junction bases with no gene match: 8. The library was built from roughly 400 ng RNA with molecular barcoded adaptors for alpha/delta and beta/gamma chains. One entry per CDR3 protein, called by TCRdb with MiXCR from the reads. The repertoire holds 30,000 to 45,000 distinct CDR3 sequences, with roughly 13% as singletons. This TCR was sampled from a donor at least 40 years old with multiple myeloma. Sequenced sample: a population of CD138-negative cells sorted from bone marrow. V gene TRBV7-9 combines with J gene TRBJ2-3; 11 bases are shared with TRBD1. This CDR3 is CASSSSGTGGVTQYF. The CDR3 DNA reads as TGTGCCAGCAGCTCGTCCGGGACAGGGGGAGTTACGCAGTATTTT. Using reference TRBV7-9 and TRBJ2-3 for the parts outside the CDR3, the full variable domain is DTGVSQNPRHKITKRGQNVTFRCDPISEHNRLYWYRQTLGQGPEFLTYFQNEAQLEKSRLLSDRFSAERPKGSFSTLEIQRTEQGDSAMYLCASSSSGTGGVTQYFGPGTRLTVL.